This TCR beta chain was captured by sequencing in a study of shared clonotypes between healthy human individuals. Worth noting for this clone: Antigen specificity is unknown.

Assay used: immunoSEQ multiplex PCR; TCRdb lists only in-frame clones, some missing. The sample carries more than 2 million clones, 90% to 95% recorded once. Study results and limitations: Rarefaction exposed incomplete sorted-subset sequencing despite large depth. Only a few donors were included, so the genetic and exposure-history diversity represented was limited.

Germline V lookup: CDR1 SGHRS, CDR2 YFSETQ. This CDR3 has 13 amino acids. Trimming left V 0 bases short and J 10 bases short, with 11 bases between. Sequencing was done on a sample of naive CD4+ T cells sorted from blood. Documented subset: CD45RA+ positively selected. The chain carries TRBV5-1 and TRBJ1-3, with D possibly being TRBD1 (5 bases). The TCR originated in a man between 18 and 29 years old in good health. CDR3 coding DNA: TGCGCCAGCAGCTTGGGGTCAGGGAGAACCATATATTTT. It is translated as CASSLGSGRTIYF.